These 21 T cell receptor beta chains originate from one sample sequenced in a study of T cells in Graves' hyperthyroidism and ophthalmopathy. RNA transcripts yielded amplified TCR beta CDR3 regions. The study used the HTBI primer set for a first-round RT-PCR of the TCR CDR3. TCRdb fed the multiplex PCR reads into MiXCR, producing one record per CDR3 protein. The data hold hundreds of thousands of distinct CDR3 sequences, with more than 15% observed a single time. Sequencing used blood. The source is a woman aged 40 to 49 with Graves' ophthalmopathy.

This clonotype was seen ten or more times. J is TRBJ2-1 and V is TRBV2; 11 nucleotides line up with TRBD2. This CDR3 comprises 14 residues. After removal of 6 bases from V and 7 bases from J, the junction contained 5 bases not matched to a gene. CDR1 and CDR2 from the germline V gene are SNHLY and FYNNEI. The CDR3 sequence is CASRELAGVNEQFF. CDR3 nucleotides: TGTGCCAGCAGGGAACTAGCGGGGGTAAATGAGCAGTTCTTC.

This clonotype was seen many times. V usage is TRBV30 and J usage is TRBJ2-1, with D unclear. Per the germline V gene, CDR1 is GTSNPN and CDR2 is SVGIG (reference sequence). The V gene lost 4 bases and the J gene lost 3 bases, with 10 bases spanning the gap. The length of the CDR3 is 13 residues. The CDR3 is CAWKVGIYNEQFF. CDR3 in DNA: TGTGCCTGGAAGGTGGGGATCTACAATGAGCAGTTCTTC.

This clonotype was found many times. V and J are TRBV2 and TRBJ2-7; D is perhaps TRBD1 or TRBD2 (5 bases each). Trimming left V 7 bases short and J 3 bases short, with 16 bases between. The CDR3 runs 14 residues. Germline V CDR1 and CDR2: SNHLY, FYNNEI. The CDR3 spells CASKPVTGHYEQYF. CDR3 DNA sequence: TGTGCCAGCAAGCCCGTAACGGGGCACTACGAGCAGTACTTC.

This clonotype turned up a few times. V gene TRBV7-9 combines with J gene TRBJ1-1, with a tentative D call TRBD1 (5 bases). V was pared by 5 bases and J by 8 bases, with 15 bases between. The CDR3 length is 13 residues. Germline assignment: CDR1 SEHNR and CDR2 FQNEAQ (reference sequence). The CDR3 nucleotides read TGTGCCAGCAGCCAAGCCCTAGGGGCAGAAGCTTTCTTT. Its translation is CASSQALGAEAFF.

V and J are TRBV11-3 and TRBJ2-2; 11 positions match TRBD2. The CDR3 consists of 17 residues. Per germline, CDR1 SGHNT and CDR2 YENEEA. Trimming at V came to 5 bases and at J to 1 base, leaving 6 bases not matched to a gene. CDR3 nucleotide sequence: TGTGCCAGCAGCACACTAGCGGGAGTTTTGAACACCGGGGAGCTGTTTTTT. It codes for CASSTLAGVLNTGELFF.

This CDR3 reads CAAAKTGGPYNEQFF. Written as DNA, the CDR3 is TGTGCCGCCGCTAAGACGGGGGGTCCCTACAATGAGCAGTTCTTC. The genes are TRBV27 and TRBJ2-1, with 7 bases aligning to TRBD2. CDR1 is MNHEY and CDR2 is SMNVEV in the germline V gene (reference sequence). J gave up 2 bases and V 11 bases, and 12 bases lay outside the gene matches. This CDR3 has 15 residues.

The rearrangement links TRBV12-3 or TRBV12-4 to TRBJ2-1; 10 nucleotides agree with TRBD2. This CDR3 comprises 16 residues. After removal of 6 bases from V and 6 bases from J, the junction contained 11 bases not matched to a gene. CDR3 nucleotide sequence: TGTGCCAGCAGCTCCCGGGCTAGCGGGAGCTTCAATGAGCAGTTCTTC. This codes for CASSSRASGSFNEQFF.

The chain is built from TRBV19 and TRBJ2-1, with 7 bases fitting TRBD1. J gave up 4 bases and V 6 bases, and 9 bases lay outside the gene matches. There are 15 residues in the CDR3. Germline-derived CDR1 and CDR2 are LNHDA and SQIVND (reference sequence). This chain's CDR3 is CASRLQGVLYNEQFF. The CDR3 nucleotides read TGTGCCAGTAGACTTCAGGGGGTCCTTTACAATGAGCAGTTCTTC.

A few counts support this clonotype. The chain has TRBV18 and TRBJ2-1, with TRBD2 as a possible D gene (6 bases). V shed 1 base and J shed 9 bases, with 13 bases lying between them. The CDR3 runs to 14 residues. The germline V gene encodes CDR1 KGHSH and CDR2 LQKENI. The CDR3 region is CASSPLSSDREQFF. In DNA form, the CDR3 reads TGTGCCAGCTCACCACTCTCTAGCGACCGTGAGCAGTTCTTC.

This clonotype was seen ten or more times. V is TRBV29-1 and J is TRBJ1-2, with D possibly being TRBD1 (6 bases). The CDR3 covers 12 residues. Trimming took 5 bases from V and 3 from J, leaving 10 bases between them. Germline-derived CDR1 and CDR2 are SQVTM and ANQGSEA. The DNA for the CDR3 is TGCAGCGTTACACAGGGCCACTATGGCTACACCTTC. Encoded protein: CSVTQGHYGYTF.

The table lists this clonotype with a count of one. The chain recombines TRBV9 with TRBJ2-3, with unresolved D. Looked up from germline, CDR1 is SGDLS and CDR2 is YYNGEE. The CDR3 has 14 amino acids. Deletions cut 2 bases from V and 2 bases from J, with 9 bases between. The CDR3 DNA follows: TGTGCCAGCAGCGTTTCATCCCACACAGATACGCAGTATTTT. As protein: CASSVSSHTDTQYF.

This clonotype was picked up many times. The chain has TRBV11-2 and TRBJ2-1; D might be TRBD1 (5 bases). The germline CDR1 and CDR2 sequences are SGHAT and FQNNGV. V lost 2 bases and J 4 bases, leaving 15 bases between the germline ends. This CDR3 contains 16 residues. The CDR3 region is CASSLRAGIRYNEQFF. CDR3 coding DNA: TGTGCCAGCAGCTTACGGGCAGGGATCCGGTACAATGAGCAGTTCTTC.

This clonotype turned up a few times. The rearrangement joins TRBV12-3 or TRBV12-4 to TRBJ2-1, with 13 bases fitting TRBD2. Trimming removed 9 bases from V and 8 bases from J; junction bases left unmatched: 7. The CDR3 extends over 14 amino acids. The CDR3 loop is CASQLAGGWDEQFF. CDR3 nucleotide sequence: TGTGCCAGTCAACTAGCGGGGGGGTGGGATGAGCAGTTCTTC.

This clonotype was seen at least ten times. The V and J genes are TRBV20-1 and TRBJ2-5, with 7 nucleotides matching TRBD1. Germline CDR1 reads DFQATT; CDR2 reads SNEGSKA (reference sequence). The CDR3 covers 15 residues. With 1 base clipped from V and 5 bases from J, the junction kept 10 bases outside the gene matches. Here the CDR3 reads CSARALQGERETQYF. CDR3 bases: TGCAGTGCTAGAGCCCTCCAGGGGGAGAGGGAGACCCAGTACTTC.

This clonotype was observed once. Being one base from a much bigger clone, this may be a read error. The chain joins TRBV6-1 to TRBJ1-1; D uncertain. Germline CDR1 reads MNHNS; CDR2 reads SASEGT. Trimming took 5 bases from V and 2 from J, leaving 6 bases between them. CDR3 size: 12 residues. The DNA of the CDR3 is TGTGCCAGCAGTAAGCCTAACACTGAAGCTTTCTTT. Amino acids: CASSKPNTEAFF.

The chain carries TRBV7-9 and TRBJ2-7, with 8 positions matching TRBD1. The CDR3 is 15 residues long. Trimming at V came to 5 bases and at J to 0 bases, leaving 6 bases not matched to a gene. Germline V lookup: CDR1 SEHNR, CDR2 FQNEAQ (reference sequence). As DNA, the CDR3 is TGTGCCAGCAGCGAGGGGACAGGCTCCTCCTACGAGCAGTACTTC. Protein product: CASSEGTGSSYEQYF. The entire variable domain, with the rest obtained from reference TRBV7-9 and TRBJ2-7, is as follows: DTGVSQNPRHKITKRGQNVTFRCDPISEHNRLYWYRQTLGQGPEFLTYFQNEAQLEKSRLLSDRFSAERPKGSFSTLEIQRTEQGDSAMYLCASSEGTGSSYEQYFGPGTRLTVT.

This clonotype occurred many times. This sequence joins TRBV2 and TRBJ2-1, with D possibly called TRBD1 or TRBD2 (5 bases each). The CDR3 is 12 residues long. Trimming removed 8 bases at V and 7 bases at J, with 12 bases between. CDR1 and CDR2 from the germline V gene are SNHLY and FYNNEI. The CDR3 nucleotides are TGTGCCAGCGGGGACGACGGGAATGAGCAGTTCTTC. It specifies CASGDDGNEQFF.

This clonotype was recorded a few times. The rearrangement links TRBV20-1 to TRBJ1-5, with 8 bases identical to TRBD1. The CDR3 runs 16 residues. CDR1 and CDR2 from the germline V gene are DFQATT and SNEGSKA (reference sequence). Trimming at V came to 1 base and at J to 3 bases, leaving 8 bases not matched to a gene. The CDR3 coding sequence is TGCAGTGCTAGAGCGGGACGACAGGGGATCAATCAGCCCCAGCATTTT. Protein product: CSARAGRQGINQPQHF.

This chain links TRBV7-9 with TRBJ2-7; a weak D match, TRBD1 (5 bases). Trimming took off 4 bases at V and 0 bases at J, with 19 bases between the two ends. CDR1 and CDR2 (germline): SEHNR, FQNEAQ (reference sequence). The length of the CDR3 is 17 residues. The CDR3 sequence is CASSSNLAGSISYEQYF. CDR3 in DNA: TGTGCCAGCAGCTCCAACCTTGCAGGGTCGATCTCCTACGAGCAGTACTTC.

The sample holds many counts of this clonotype. V and J are TRBV2 and TRBJ2-7; perhaps TRBD1 as D (6 bases). CDR3 length: 13 residues. V dropped 7 bases and J dropped 2 bases, with 12 bases sitting between them. Germline V lookup: CDR1 SNHLY, CDR2 FYNNEI. In DNA form, the CDR3 reads TGTGCCAGCACCCGGGACACCGCCTACGAGCAGTACTTC. Its translation is CASTRDTAYEQYF. Based on the CDR3 plus reference TRBV2 and TRBJ2-7, the full variable domain is EPEVTQTPSHQVTQMGQEVILRCVPISNHLYFYWYRQILGQKVEFLVSFYNNEISEKSEIFDDQFSVERPDGSNFTLKIRSTKLEDSAMYFCASTRDTAYEQYFGPGTRLTVT.

The chain has TRBV6-1 and TRBJ2-4, with D possibly matching TRBD1 (5 bases). From germline, CDR1 is MNHNS and CDR2 SASEGT. V lost 5 bases to trimming and J lost 8 bases, with 16 bases between them. The CDR3 sequence is 14 residues long. CDR3 residues: CASSKQAPGDIQYF. CDR3 DNA sequence: TGTGCCAGCAGTAAACAGGCCCCTGGTGACATTCAGTACTTC.